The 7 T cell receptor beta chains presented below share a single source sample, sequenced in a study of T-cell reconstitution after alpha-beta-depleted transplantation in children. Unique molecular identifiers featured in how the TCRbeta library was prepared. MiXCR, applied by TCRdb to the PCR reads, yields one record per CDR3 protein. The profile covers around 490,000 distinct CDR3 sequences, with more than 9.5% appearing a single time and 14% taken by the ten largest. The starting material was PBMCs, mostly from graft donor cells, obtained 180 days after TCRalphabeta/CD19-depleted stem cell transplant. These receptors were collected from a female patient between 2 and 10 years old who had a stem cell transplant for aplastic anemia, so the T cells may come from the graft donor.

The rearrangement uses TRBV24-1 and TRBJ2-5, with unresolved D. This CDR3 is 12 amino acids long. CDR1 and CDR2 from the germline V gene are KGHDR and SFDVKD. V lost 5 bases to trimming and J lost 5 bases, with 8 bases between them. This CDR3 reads CATSGPVETQYF. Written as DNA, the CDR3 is TGTGCCACCAGTGGTCCCGTGGAGACCCAGTACTTC.

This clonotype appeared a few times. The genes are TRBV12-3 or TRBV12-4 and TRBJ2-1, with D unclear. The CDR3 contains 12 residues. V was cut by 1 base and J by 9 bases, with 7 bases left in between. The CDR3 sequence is CASSLELPEQFF. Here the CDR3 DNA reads TGTGCCAGCAGTTTAGAACTTCCTGAGCAGTTCTTC.

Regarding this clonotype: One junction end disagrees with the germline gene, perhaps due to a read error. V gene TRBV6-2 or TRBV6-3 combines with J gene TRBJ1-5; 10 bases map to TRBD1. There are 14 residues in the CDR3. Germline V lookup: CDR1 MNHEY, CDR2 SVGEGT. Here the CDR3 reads CASRSDRGNQPKHF. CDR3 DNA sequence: TGTGCCAGCAGATCGGACAGGGGGAATCAGCCCAAGCATTTT.

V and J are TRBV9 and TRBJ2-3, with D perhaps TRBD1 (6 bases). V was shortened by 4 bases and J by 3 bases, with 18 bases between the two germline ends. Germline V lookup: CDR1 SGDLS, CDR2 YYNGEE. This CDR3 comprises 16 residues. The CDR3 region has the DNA TGTGCCAGCAGCCCCGAGGGGGATTACGGTACAGATACGCAGTATTTT. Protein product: CASSPEGDYGTDTQYF.

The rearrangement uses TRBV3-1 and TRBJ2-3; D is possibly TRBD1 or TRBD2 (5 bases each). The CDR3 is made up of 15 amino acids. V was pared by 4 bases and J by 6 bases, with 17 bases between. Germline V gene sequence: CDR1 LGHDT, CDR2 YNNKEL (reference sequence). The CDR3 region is CASSPGTPRQDTQYF. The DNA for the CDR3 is TGTGCCAGCAGCCCAGGGACGCCACGCCAGGATACGCAGTATTTT.

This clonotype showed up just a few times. CDR3 protein: CASSLLIGISGANVLTF. The CDR3 coding sequence is TGTGCCAGCAGTTTATTGATCGGTATCTCTGGGGCCAACGTCCTGACTTTC. The chain is built from TRBV28 and TRBJ2-6; no clear D. V was clipped by 1 base and J by 0 bases, with 10 bases between them. The germline CDR1 and CDR2 sequences are MDHEN and SYDVKM. The CDR3 consists of 17 residues. The whole variable domain, filled in from reference TRBV28 and TRBJ2-6, reads DVKVTQSSRYLVKRTGEKVFLECVQDMDHENMFWYRQDPGLGLRLIYFSYDVKMKEKGDIPEGYSVSREKKERFSLILESASTNQTSMYLCASSLLIGISGANVLTFGAGSRLTVL.

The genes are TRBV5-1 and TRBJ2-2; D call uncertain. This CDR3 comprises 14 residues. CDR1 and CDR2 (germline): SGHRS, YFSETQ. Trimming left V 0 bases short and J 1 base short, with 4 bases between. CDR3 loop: CASSLGMNTGELFF. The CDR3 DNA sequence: TGCGCCAGCAGCTTGGGAATGAACACCGGGGAGCTGTTTTTT.